Listed below are T cell receptor beta chains from one sample, sequenced in a study of blood T cell repertoires in COVID-19. The method was immunoSEQ multiplex PCR; TCRdb's version includes in-frame clones alone and lacks a portion of them. Here the sample spans approximately 31,000 clones, approximately 90% being singletons. Input material: peripheral blood. The receptors shown here come from a woman aged 80 or over with active or convalescent COVID-19. CDR3s include the opening cysteine and the closing phenylalanine or tryptophan. The order of the fields is V gene, J gene, CDR3 protein.

>TRBV6-5|TRBJ2-2
CASSLAAGGGTGELFF
>TRBV5-1|TRBJ2-5
CASSIQDGTRETQYF
>TRBV27|TRBJ1-2
CASSRNRGNYGYTF
>TRBV2|TRBJ1-1
CASQKAFF
>TRBV5-6|TRBJ2-1
CASSLDPGGSYNEQFF
>TRBV6-5|TRBJ1-6
CASSYYRLTGMSPLHF
>TRBV18|TRBJ2-2
CASSPSGTGDGELFF
>TRBV30|TRBJ1-3
CAWSSEKNTIYF
>TRBV2|TRBJ2-3
CASSASLDREFVRGHTDTQYF
>TRBV19|TRBJ2-1
CASSIVQGRDEQFF
>TRBV6-5|TRBJ2-7
CASSYSGGSHEQYF
>TRBV6-4|TRBJ1-2
CASPTGVGGNGYTF
>TRBV11-3|TRBJ2-1
CASSLVGTGGEQFF
>TRBV29-1|TRBJ1-1
CSVKNINTEAFF
>TRBV2|TRBJ1-6
CASRAPGNNSPLHF
>TRBV11-3|TRBJ2-1
CASSPGGDEQFF
>TRBV6-5|TRBJ2-1
CAIGGLAGDNEQFF
>TRBV6-2/TRBV6-3|TRBJ2-7
CASSLAGEAYEQYF
>TRBV7-9|TRBJ1-1
CASSLGRGGLQNTEAFF
>TRBV6-5|TRBJ1-1
CASSYWGRVGTEAFF